A single sample is the source of the 5 T cell receptor beta chains below, sequenced in a study. One entry per CDR3 protein, called by TCRdb with MiXCR from the 5' RACE reads. This table has 62,000 or so distinct CDR3 sequences, under 35% appearing once. Sequencing was carried out using tumor-infiltrating naive CD4+ T cells sorted from the breast tumor. Described subset: naive CD4+ T cells, CD4+CD45RA+CD25-. The receptors here all came from a female donor with breast cancer.

This clonotype was seen a few times. A much larger clone sits a single nucleotide away, making a read error possible. The V gene is TRBV4-3, the J gene TRBJ1-4, with TRBD1 as a possible D gene (5 bases). The CDR3 is made up of 16 amino acids. CDR1 and CDR2 (germline): LGHNA, YSLEER. CDR3 coding DNA: TGCGCCAGCGGCCAAGATTTATCAGGGTCTAATGAAAAACTGTTTTTT. Encoded protein: CASGQDLSGSNEKLFF.

The V and J genes are TRBV15 and TRBJ2-1, with 7 positions matching TRBD1. The CDR3 has 16 amino acids. In germline, CDR1 is LNHNV, CDR2 YYDKDF (reference sequence). V was clipped by 0 bases and J by 10 bases; unmatched bases: 12. The CDR3 sequence: CATSRDRDSPWWEQFF. The CDR3 DNA follows: TGTGCCACCAGCAGAGACCGGGACAGCCCATGGTGGGAGCAGTTCTTC.

This clonotype was found once. The chain recombines TRBV30 with TRBJ2-5; no clear D gene. This CDR3 is built from 15 residues. Germline values: CDR1 GTSNPN, CDR2 SVGIG (reference sequence). Trimming shortened V by 3 bases and J by 7 bases, and 21 bases separated the two germline ends. CDR3 residues: CAWSRLRHTGGTQYF. In DNA form, the CDR3 reads TGTGCCTGGAGCCGACTCCGTCACACGGGCGGGACCCAGTACTTC.

The V gene is TRBV7-2, the J gene TRBJ2-7; tentatively, D is TRBD1 (6 bases). CDR1 is SGHTA and CDR2 is FQGNSA in the germline V gene. The length of the CDR3 is 15 residues. V shed 3 bases and J shed 4 bases, with 16 bases lying between them. CDR3 sequence reads: CASSFQQGPVYEQYF. CDR3 coding DNA: TGTGCCAGCAGCTTCCAACAGGGCCCCGTGTACGAGCAGTACTTC.

The chain links TRBV7-2 to TRBJ2-2, with 11 bases fitting TRBD2. This CDR3 contains 18 residues. The germline V gene has CDR1 SGHTA and CDR2 FQGNSA. Germline trimming cut 5 bases from V and 1 base from J; bases unmatched to any gene: 9. This CDR3 reads CASSIPGLAGGNTGELFF. The CDR3 DNA reads TGTGCCAGCAGCATCCCTGGGCTAGCGGGAGGGAACACCGGGGAGCTGTTTTTT.